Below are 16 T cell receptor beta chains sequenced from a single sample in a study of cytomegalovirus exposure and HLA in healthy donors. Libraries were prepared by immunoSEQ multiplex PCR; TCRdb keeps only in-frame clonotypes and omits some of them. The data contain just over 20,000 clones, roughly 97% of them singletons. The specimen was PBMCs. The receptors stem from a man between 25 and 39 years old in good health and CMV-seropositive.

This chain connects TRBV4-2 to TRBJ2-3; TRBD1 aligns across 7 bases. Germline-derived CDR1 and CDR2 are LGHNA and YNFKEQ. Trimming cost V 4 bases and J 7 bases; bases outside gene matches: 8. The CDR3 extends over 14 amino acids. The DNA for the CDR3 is TGTGCCAGCAGCCCTAGACAGGGAGAAAATACGCAGTATTTT. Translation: CASSPRQGENTQYF.

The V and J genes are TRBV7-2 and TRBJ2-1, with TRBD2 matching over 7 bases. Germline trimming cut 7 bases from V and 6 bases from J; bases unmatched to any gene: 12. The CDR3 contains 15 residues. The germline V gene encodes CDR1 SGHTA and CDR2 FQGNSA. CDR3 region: CASTPPGGRLNEQFF. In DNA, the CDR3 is TGTGCCAGCACCCCCCCCGGGGGGAGACTCAATGAGCAGTTCTTC.

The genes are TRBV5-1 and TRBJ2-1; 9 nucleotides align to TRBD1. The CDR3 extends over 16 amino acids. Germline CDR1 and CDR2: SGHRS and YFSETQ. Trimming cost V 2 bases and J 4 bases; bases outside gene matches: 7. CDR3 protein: CASSFTPGQGYNEQFF. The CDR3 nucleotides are TGCGCCAGCAGCTTCACTCCGGGACAGGGTTACAATGAGCAGTTCTTC.

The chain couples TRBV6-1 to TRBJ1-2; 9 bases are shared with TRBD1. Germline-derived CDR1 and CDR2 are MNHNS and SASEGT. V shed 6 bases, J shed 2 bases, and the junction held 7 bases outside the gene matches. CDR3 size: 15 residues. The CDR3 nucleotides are TGTGCCAGCAGGGAACGACAGGGGGTGAACTATGGCTACACCTTC. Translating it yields CASRERQGVNYGYTF.

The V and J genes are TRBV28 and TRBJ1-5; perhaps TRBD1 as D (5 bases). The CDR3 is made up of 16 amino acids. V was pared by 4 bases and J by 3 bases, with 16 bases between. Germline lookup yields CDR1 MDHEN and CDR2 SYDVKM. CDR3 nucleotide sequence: TGTGCCAGCAGTTCGATTCGGAGGGGCGACAATCAGCCCCAGCATTTT. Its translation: CASSSIRRGDNQPQHF.

The CDR3 region is CASSLSHRDRGLAAYTGELFF. The CDR3 region has the DNA TGTGCCAGCAGTTTATCCCACCGGGACAGGGGGCTAGCAGCGTACACCGGGGAGCTGTTTTTT. This chain uses TRBV28 with TRBJ2-2, with 12 bases lining up with TRBD1. Per germline, CDR1 MDHEN and CDR2 SYDVKM. CDR3 length: 21 residues. The J segment lost 3 bases and the V segment lost 1 base, leaving 15 bases of the junction unmatched.

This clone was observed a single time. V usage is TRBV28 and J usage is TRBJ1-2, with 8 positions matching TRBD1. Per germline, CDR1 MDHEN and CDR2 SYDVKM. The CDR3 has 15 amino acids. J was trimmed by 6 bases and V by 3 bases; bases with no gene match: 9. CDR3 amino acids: CASSFPDRVAHGYTF. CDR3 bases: TGTGCCAGCAGTTTCCCGGACAGGGTAGCCCATGGCTACACCTTC.

CDR3: CSVDPSGRSNEQYF. CDR3 DNA: TGCAGCGTTGACCCTAGCGGGAGGTCTAACGAGCAGTACTTC. The J gene is TRBJ2-7, the V gene TRBV29-1, with TRBD2 matching 11 bases. The germline V gene encodes CDR1 SQVTM and CDR2 ANQGSEA. Losses at the gene ends were 3 bases for V and 5 bases for J; bases not matched to a gene: 6. The CDR3 covers 14 residues.

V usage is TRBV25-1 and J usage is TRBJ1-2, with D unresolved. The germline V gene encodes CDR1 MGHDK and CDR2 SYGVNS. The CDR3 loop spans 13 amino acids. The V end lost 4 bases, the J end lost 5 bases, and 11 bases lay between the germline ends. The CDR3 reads CASSGLGGYGYTF. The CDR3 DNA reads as TGTGCCAGCAGTGGATTGGGCGGGTATGGCTACACCTTC.

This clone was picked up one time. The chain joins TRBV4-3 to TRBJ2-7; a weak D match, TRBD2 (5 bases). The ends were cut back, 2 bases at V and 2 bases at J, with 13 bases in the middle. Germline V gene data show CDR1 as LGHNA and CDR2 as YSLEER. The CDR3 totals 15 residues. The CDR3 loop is CASSQSWTRTYEQYF. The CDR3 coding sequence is TGCGCCAGCAGCCAATCCTGGACTCGAACCTACGAGCAGTACTTC.

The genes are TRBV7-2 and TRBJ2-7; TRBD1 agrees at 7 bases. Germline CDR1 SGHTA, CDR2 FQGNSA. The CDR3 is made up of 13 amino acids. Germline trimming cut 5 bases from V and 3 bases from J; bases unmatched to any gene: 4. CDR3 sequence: CASSPRQGYEQYF. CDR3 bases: TGTGCCAGCAGCCCCCGACAGGGCTACGAGCAGTACTTC.

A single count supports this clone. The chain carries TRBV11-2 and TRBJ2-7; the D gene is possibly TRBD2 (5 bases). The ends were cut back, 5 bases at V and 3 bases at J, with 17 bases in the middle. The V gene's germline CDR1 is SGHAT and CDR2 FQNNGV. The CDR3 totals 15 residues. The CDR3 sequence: CASSRPRDRLYEQYF. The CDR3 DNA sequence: TGTGCCAGCAGCCGGCCCCGGGATCGACTCTACGAGCAGTACTTC. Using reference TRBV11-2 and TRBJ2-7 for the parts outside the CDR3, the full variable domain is EAGVAQSPRYKIIEKRQSVAFWCNPISGHATLYWYQQILGQGPKLLIQFQNNGVVDDSQLPKDRFSAERLKGVDSTLKIQPAKLEDSAVYLCASSRPRDRLYEQYFGPGTRLTVT.

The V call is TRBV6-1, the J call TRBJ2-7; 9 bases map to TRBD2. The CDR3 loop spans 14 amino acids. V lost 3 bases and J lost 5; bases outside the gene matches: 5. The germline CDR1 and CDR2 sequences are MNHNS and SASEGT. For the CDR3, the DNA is TGTGCCAGCAGTGAGAGCGGGAGGACACACGAGCAGTACTTC. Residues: CASSESGRTHEQYF.

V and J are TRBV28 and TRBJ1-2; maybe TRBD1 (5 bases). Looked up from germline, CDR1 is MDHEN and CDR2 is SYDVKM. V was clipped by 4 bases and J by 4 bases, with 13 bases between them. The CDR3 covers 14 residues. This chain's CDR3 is CASSSGGLVYGYTF. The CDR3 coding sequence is TGTGCCAGCAGTTCTGGGGGACTGGTCTATGGCTACACCTTC.

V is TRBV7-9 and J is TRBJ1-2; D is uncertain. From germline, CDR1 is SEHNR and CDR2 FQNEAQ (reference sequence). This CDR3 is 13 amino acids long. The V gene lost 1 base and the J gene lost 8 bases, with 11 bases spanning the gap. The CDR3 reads CASSLELSGGYTF. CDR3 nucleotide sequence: TGTGCCAGCAGCTTAGAGCTATCAGGAGGCTACACCTTC. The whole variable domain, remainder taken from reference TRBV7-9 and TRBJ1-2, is DTGVSQNPRHKITKRGQNVTFRCDPISEHNRLYWYRQTLGQGPEFLTYFQNEAQLEKSRLLSDRFSAERPKGSFSTLEIQRTEQGDSAMYLCASSLELSGGYTFGSGTRLTVV.

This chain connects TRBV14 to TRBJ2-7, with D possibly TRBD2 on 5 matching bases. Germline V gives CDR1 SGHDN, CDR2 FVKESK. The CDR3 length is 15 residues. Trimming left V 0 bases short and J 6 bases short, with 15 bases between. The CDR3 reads CASSQDGARVSEQYF. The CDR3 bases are TGTGCCAGCAGCCAAGATGGCGCGAGGGTCAGCGAGCAGTACTTC.